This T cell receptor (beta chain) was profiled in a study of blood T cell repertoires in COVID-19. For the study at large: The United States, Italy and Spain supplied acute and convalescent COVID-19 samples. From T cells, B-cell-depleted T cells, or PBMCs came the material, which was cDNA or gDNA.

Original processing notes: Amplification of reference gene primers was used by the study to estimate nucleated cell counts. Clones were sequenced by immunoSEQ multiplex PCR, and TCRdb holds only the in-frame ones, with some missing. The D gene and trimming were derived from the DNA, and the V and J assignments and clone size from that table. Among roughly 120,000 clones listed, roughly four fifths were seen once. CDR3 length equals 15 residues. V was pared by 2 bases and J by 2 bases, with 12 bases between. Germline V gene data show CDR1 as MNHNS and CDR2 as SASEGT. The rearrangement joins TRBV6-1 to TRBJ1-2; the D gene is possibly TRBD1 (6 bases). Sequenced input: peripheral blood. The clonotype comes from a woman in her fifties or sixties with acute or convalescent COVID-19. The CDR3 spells CASSEFPGQNYGYTF. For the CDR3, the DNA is TGTGCCAGCAGTGAATTTCCGGGACAAAACTATGGCTACACCTTC.